The sequence of this T cell receptor beta chain was determined in a study of CD8+CD57+ T cells in acquired aplastic anemia. Study overall: DNA recovered from sorted CD4+ and CD8+ cells had a mean of 3.2 ug.

For this clonotype: No antigen is known for it.

Findings and caveats of the study: In common between the patients and the controls were around 29 CD8+ CDR3 sequences. Researchers reported that CD8+ Simpson's diversity was not significantly different in patients versus controls.

The CDR3 runs 11 residues. Germline CDR1 and CDR2: SGHTA and FQGNSA. Trimming took 8 bases from V and 8 from J, leaving 13 bases between them. TCR beta VDJ and CDR3 profiling used genomic DNA as template. TCRdb passed the reads through MiXCR, listing each CDR3 protein once. The sample carries hundreds of thousands of distinct CDR3 sequences, roughly 64% recorded once. The clonotype comes from a human donor in good health, serving as a control. J is TRBJ2-7 and V is TRBV7-2, with a weak D call TRBD1 (5 bases). Sequencing was carried out using sorted CD4+, CD8+, or CD8+CD57+ T cells (not recorded which) from PBMCs. CDR3 DNA sequence: TGTGCCAGCTCCGCAGGGCTCAAGCAGTACTTC. Translation: CASSAGLKQYF.